This TCR beta chain was identified in a study of blood T cell repertoires in COVID-19. From germline, CDR1 is KGHSH and CDR2 LQKENI. With 4 bases removed from V and 4 bases from J, the gap between germline ends came to 16 bases. CDR3 size: 15 residues. Sequencing was performed with immunoSEQ multiplex PCR; in TCRdb, only in-frame clones are kept and a portion is missing. Of fewer than 250,000 clones in the sample, about 88% are singletons; the top ten hold roughly 1.7%. The chain links TRBV18 to TRBJ1-1, with D unresolved. The TCR sequence derives from a man in his sixties or seventies with acute or convalescent COVID-19. The sample was peripheral blood. Written as DNA, the CDR3 is TGTGCCAGCTCACTGCCTCGTAGCGTGGGCACTGAAGCTTTCTTT. This translates into CASSLPRSVGTEAFF.